The entry below gives a single TCR beta chain sequence along with its context. These data are taken from a study of blood T cells in healthy people across ages. The wider study: The template switching approach captured approximately one barcoded beta molecule for every two T cells.

Germline V gives CDR1 MNHEY, CDR2 SVGAGI. The CDR3 is 13 amino acids. V lost 6 bases and J lost 6; bases outside the gene matches: 4. The use of a sample-barcoded 5' primer and a J-beta primer mix characterized a second PCR of roughly 6 to 11 cycles. TCRdb reprocessed the 5' RACE reads with MiXCR, giving one entry per CDR3 protein. The table includes about 680,000 distinct CDR3 sequences, 49% detected once. This receptor was identified in a woman between 55 and 75 years old in good health. Material for sequencing was blood. The rearrangement joins TRBV6-5 to TRBJ2-3; TRBD1 aligns across 9 bases. The CDR3 protein is CASRRTGVDTQYF. DNA of the CDR3: TGTGCCAGCAGAAGGACAGGGGTGGATACGCAGTATTTT.